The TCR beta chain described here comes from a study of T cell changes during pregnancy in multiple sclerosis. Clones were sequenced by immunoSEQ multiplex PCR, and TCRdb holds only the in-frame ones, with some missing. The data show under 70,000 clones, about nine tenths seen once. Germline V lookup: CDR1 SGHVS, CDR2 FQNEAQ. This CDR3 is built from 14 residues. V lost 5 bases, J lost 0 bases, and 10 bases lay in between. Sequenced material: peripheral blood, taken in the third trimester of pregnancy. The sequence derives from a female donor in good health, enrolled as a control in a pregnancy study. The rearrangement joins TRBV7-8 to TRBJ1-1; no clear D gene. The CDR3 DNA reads TGTGCCAGCAGCGTGAGAGCGATGAACACTGAAGCTTTCTTT. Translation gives CASSVRAMNTEAFF. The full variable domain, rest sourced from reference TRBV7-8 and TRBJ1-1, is GAGVSQSPRYKVAKRGQDVALRCDPISGHVSLFWYQQALGQGPEFLTYFQNEAQLDKSGLPSDRFFAERPEGSVSTLKIQRTQQEDSAVYLCASSVRAMNTEAFFGQGTRLTVV.